This is a list of T cell receptor beta chains from one sample in a study of T cell changes during pregnancy in multiple sclerosis. The repertoire was sequenced with immunoSEQ multiplex PCR; TCRdb's copy has only in-frame clones and lacks some. Among about 68,000 clones listed, 90% were seen once. Sequencing was performed on peripheral blood, taken in the third trimester of pregnancy. Receptors were obtained from a female donor with multiple sclerosis, enrolled in a pregnancy study. CDR3s include the opening cysteine and the closing phenylalanine or tryptophan. The D gene is left open where the match is weak. Expanded clones get a size class; other rows say once, few or many, or leave the size out.

cdr3_aa cdr3_nt v_call d_call clone_size j_call
CASSFDFQETQYF TGCGCCAGCAGCTTCGACTTTCAAGAGACCCAGTACTTC TRBV5-1 - - TRBJ2-5
CASSLTDRPYEQYF TGTGCCAGCAGCTTAACCGACAGACCCTACGAGCAGTACTTC TRBV7-2 - - TRBJ2-7
CASSLPGQGYEQYF TGTGCCAGCAGCTTACCGGGACAGGGCTACGAGCAGTACTTC TRBV5-6 TRBD1 - TRBJ2-7
CASSLGGTDTQYF TGTGCCAGCAGCTTAGGGGGTACAGATACGCAGTATTTT TRBV5-4 - - TRBJ2-3
CASSGVPLGEQYF TGTGCCAGCAGCGGAGTCCCCCTCGGCGAGCAGTACTTC TRBV7-3 - - TRBJ2-7
CASRAEGELFF TGTGCCAGCAGGGCGGAAGGGGAGCTGTTTTTT TRBV7-3 - - TRBJ2-2
CASSLVLAGDTQYF TGTGCCAGCAGCTTGGTTCTAGCGGGAGATACGCAGTATTTT TRBV5-6 TRBD2 - TRBJ2-3
CASSSGTGQWDSPLHF TGTGCCAGCAGCTCGGGGACAGGTCAATGGGATTCACCCCTCCACTTT TRBV7-9 TRBD1 few TRBJ1-6
CASSASLHGLSPGELFF TGTGCCAGCAGCGCGAGCCTCCACGGTCTTTCCCCCGGGGAGCTGTTTTTT TRBV27 - - TRBJ2-2
CASSLGQGAGQPQHF TGCGCCAGCAGCTTGGGGCAGGGGGCAGGTCAGCCCCAGCATTTT TRBV5-1 TRBD1 - TRBJ1-5
CASSVLPRLDGYTF TGTGCCAGCAGTGTCCTCCCGAGGCTGGATGGCTACACCTTC TRBV2 - - TRBJ1-2
CASSGTVNTEAFF TGTGCCAGTAGTGGGACAGTGAACACTGAAGCTTTCTTT TRBV19 TRBD1 - TRBJ1-1
CASSLVGWQGGWNTEAFF TGTGCCAGCAGCTTAGTAGGTTGGCAGGGAGGGTGGAACACTGAAGCTTTCTTT TRBV7-8 - - TRBJ1-1
CASSYEVDAEAFF TGTGCCAGCAGTTATGAGGTGGATGCTGAAGCTTTCTTT TRBV6-6 - - TRBJ1-1
CASRGGDRGYGYTF TGTGCCAGCAGAGGCGGGGACAGGGGGTATGGCTACACCTTC TRBV2 TRBD1 - TRBJ1-2
CASSLLAGVGESSYEQYF TGTGCCAGCAGCTTACTAGCCGGAGTGGGGGAAAGCTCCTACGAGCAGTACTTC TRBV4-2 - - TRBJ2-7
CASSQEGQSPYEQYF TGTGCCAGCAGCCAAGAGGGACAGTCACCCTACGAGCAGTACTTC TRBV4-2 TRBD1 once TRBJ2-7